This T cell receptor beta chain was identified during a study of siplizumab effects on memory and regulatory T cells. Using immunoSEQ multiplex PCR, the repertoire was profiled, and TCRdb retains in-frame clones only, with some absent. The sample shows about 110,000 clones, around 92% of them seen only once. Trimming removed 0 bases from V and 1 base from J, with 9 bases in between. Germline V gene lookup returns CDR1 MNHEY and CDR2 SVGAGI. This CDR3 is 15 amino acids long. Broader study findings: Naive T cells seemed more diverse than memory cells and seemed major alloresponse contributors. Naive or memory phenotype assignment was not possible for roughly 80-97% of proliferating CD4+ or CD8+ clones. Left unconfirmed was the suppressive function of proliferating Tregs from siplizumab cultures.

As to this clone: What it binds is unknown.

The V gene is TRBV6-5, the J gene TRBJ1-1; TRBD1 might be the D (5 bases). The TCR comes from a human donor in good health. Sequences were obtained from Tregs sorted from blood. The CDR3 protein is CASSYSIQGNTEAFF. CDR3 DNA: TGTGCCAGCAGTTACTCGATTCAGGGGAACACTGAAGCTTTCTTT.